A selection of T cell receptor beta chains follows, all from one sample in a study of cytomegalovirus exposure and HLA in healthy donors. Libraries were prepared by immunoSEQ multiplex PCR; TCRdb keeps only in-frame clonotypes and omits some of them. Among under 200,000 clones listed, about four fifths were seen once. The sample was PBMCs. These receptors came from a woman in her 30s in good health and CMV-seropositive. CDR3s include the opening cysteine and the closing phenylalanine or tryptophan. A D gene is named only where the DNA matches it firmly. The size entry is marked missing in some rows and otherwise reads once, few, many or a size class.

size	V	J	length	D	DNA	CDR3
few	TRBV30	TRBJ2-7	13	.	TGTGCCACACAAGCCAGGGCGACCTACGAGCAGTACTTC	CATQARATYEQYF
.	TRBV2	TRBJ1-1	18	.	TGTGCCAGCAGTGAAGCGCTTCAGGGTTTTACCCGGGCCACTGAAGCTTTCTTT	CASSEALQGFTRATEAFF
.	TRBV5-1	TRBJ2-7	11	.	TGCGCCAGCAGCTTCGAGCACGAGCAGTACTTC	CASSFEHEQYF
.	TRBV28	TRBJ2-1	13	.	TGTGCCAGCAGTTCCCGACAGGCGCCCCGGCAGTTCTTC	CASSSRQAPRQFF
.	TRBV7-9	TRBJ2-7	15	TRBD1	TGTTCCAGCAGCTTAGGCCGGGACAGGGGGATCGAGCAGTACTTC	CSSSLGRDRGIEQYF
.	TRBV5-1	TRBJ2-5	17	TRBD1	TGCGCCAGCAGCTTCGCCCCGGACAGGGTTGTACAAGAGACCCAGTACTTC	CASSFAPDRVVQETQYF
.	TRBV7-2	TRBJ2-7	16	TRBD1	TGTGCCAGCAGCTTAGTTCAGGGGGCGGCGGCCTACGAGCAGTACTTC	CASSLVQGAAAYEQYF
few	TRBV19	TRBJ1-2	13	.	TGTGCCAGTAGCCTCGACGGGGGGGGCGGCTACACCTTC	CASSLDGGGGYTF
.	TRBV6-4	TRBJ2-7	15	.	TGTGCCTTTCCCTTCCGGGACTTGGCGATCTACGAGCAGTACTTC	CAFPFRDLAIYEQYF
.	TRBV7-2	TRBJ2-7	14	TRBD2	TGTGCCAGCAGCTTAGGAGCGGGGGGGCCCGAGCAGTACTTC	CASSLGAGGPEQYF
.	TRBV7-2	TRBJ2-7	15	TRBD1	TGTGCCAGCAGCCAGGGGACAGCCCGTCCCTACGAGCAGTACTTC	CASSQGTARPYEQYF
.	TRBV27	TRBJ2-2	16	TRBD1	TGTGCCACCCGGGACAGGGACCCTTCTGACACCGGGGAGCTGTTTTTT	CATRDRDPSDTGELFF
.	TRBV5-4	TRBJ2-3	12	.	TGTGCCAGCAGCACAAGCACAGATACGCAGTATTTT	CASSTSTDTQYF
.	TRBV5-1	TRBJ2-1	11	.	TGCGCCAGCAGCTTGGCCTATGAGCAGTTCTTC	CASSLAYEQFF
once	TRBV11-3	TRBJ2-7	15	TRBD2	TGTGCCAGCAGAGGTGGAGGAGGGAGGGGCCACGAGCAGTACTTC	CASRGGGGRGHEQYF
many	TRBV6-6	TRBJ2-3	15	.	TGTGCCAGCAGTCCCAGGAGGTCTACCACAGATACGCAGTATTTT	CASSPRRSTTDTQYF
.	TRBV13	TRBJ2-7	13	.	TGTGCCAGCTCGTACAGGGCCGCCTACGAGCAGTACTTC	CASSYRAAYEQYF
.	TRBV7-2	TRBJ2-7	14	TRBD2	TGTGCCAGCAGCCTCCTAGCGGGAGATTACGAGCAGTACTTC	CASSLLAGDYEQYF
.	TRBV28	TRBJ1-5	16	.	TGTGCCAGCAGTTCCCCCTCGGGAGAGGGTAATCAGCCCCAGCATTTT	CASSSPSGEGNQPQHF
.	TRBV7-3	TRBJ2-1	16	TRBD2	TGTGCCAGCAGCCCGAACCGGGGGGTAGCATCGGGTGAGCAGTTCTTC	CASSPNRGVASGEQFF
.	TRBV10-3	TRBJ1-1	17	TRBD1	TGTGCCATCAGTGACGGGAGAGTCAGGCCGACAGGGCCTGGGGCTTTCTTT	CAISDGRVRPTGPGAFF
.	TRBV19	TRBJ1-1	13	.	TGTGCCAGTAGTAGGACAGTGGACACTGAAGCTTTCTTT	CASSRTVDTEAFF
.	TRBV10-3	TRBJ1-5	15	.	TGTGCCATCAGTGAGTCACAGGGTAGCAATCAGCCCCAGCATTTT	CAISESQGSNQPQHF
.	TRBV28	TRBJ1-4	15	.	TGTGCCAGCAGTTTTTATGAACAGGGAGTGGAAAAACTGTTTTTT	CASSFYEQGVEKLFF
.	TRBV9	TRBJ2-7	15	TRBD2	TGTGCCAGCAGCGCACTAGCGGGAGGGCCCCACGAGCAGTACTTC	CASSALAGGPHEQYF
.	TRBV2	TRBJ2-3	15	TRBD2	TGTGCCACCCTGGGTAGCGGGGGCCAGGGAGATACGCAGTATTTT	CATLGSGGQGDTQYF
.	TRBV4-2	TRBJ2-5	17	.	TGTGCCAGCAGCCAAGAGGGCTCTAGCGAACCCGTCGAGACCCAGTACTTC	CASSQEGSSEPVETQYF
.	TRBV6-1	TRBJ2-7	14	TRBD1	TGTGCCAGCAGTTTCGGACAGGGTGGAAACGAGCAGTACTTC	CASSFGQGGNEQYF
.	TRBV10-3	TRBJ2-3	14	TRBD2	TGTGCCAGCAGCCTAGCGGGGCGTACAGATACGCAGTATTTT	CASSLAGRTDTQYF
.	TRBV6-5	TRBJ1-5	13	.	TGTGCCAGCAGTGGGCAGGGTGATTGGCCCCAGCATTTT	CASSGQGDWPQHF
.	TRBV5-4	TRBJ2-7	13	.	TGTGCCAGCAGCCCCCGTGGGGCCCACGAGCAGTACTTC	CASSPRGAHEQYF
.	TRBV5-1	TRBJ2-3	15	.	TGCGCCAGCAGCTTAATGGCAGGGGGCACAGATACGCAGTATTTT	CASSLMAGGTDTQYF
.	TRBV30	TRBJ2-5	14	TRBD2	TGTGCCTGCTCGGGGGGGGGCAGGGAAGAGACCCAGTACTTC	CACSGGGREETQYF
.	TRBV11-2	TRBJ2-2	17	.	TGTGCCAGCAGCTCCTTGGACAGACCGAGCCTCACCGGGGAGCTGTTTTTT	CASSSLDRPSLTGELFF
few	TRBV9	TRBJ2-2	14	.	TGTGCCAGCAGCGGAAGGGGGAACACCGGGGAGCTGTTTTTT	CASSGRGNTGELFF
.	TRBV29-1	TRBJ1-1	13	TRBD1	TGCAGCGCCGGACAGGGGCAGAACACTGAAGCTTTCTTT	CSAGQGQNTEAFF
few	TRBV30	TRBJ2-7	13	.	TGTGCCTGGGCCCCGTGGGCCCTCTACGAGCAGTACTTC	CAWAPWALYEQYF